These 28 T cell receptor beta chains originate from one sample sequenced in a study of a mutant IDH1 vaccine in newly diagnosed glioma. Documented time point: week 35, safety follow-up. The investigators gave 300 ug of mutant IDH1 20-mer peptide in each vaccine dose, together with topical imiquimod. These receptors are not linked to any known antigen. Here immunoSEQ multiplex PCR was the method, and the copy in TCRdb shows in-frame clones only, minus some. The data hold approximately 50,000 clones, with 70% to 85% observed a single time. The sequencing here drew on PBMCs, taken from a glioma patient whose treatment included an IDH1 peptide vaccine. The receptors derive from a man in his forties with glioma.

The chain recombines TRBV6-5 with TRBJ2-1; D uncertain. Germline V gives CDR1 MNHEY, CDR2 SVGAGI. The CDR3 totals 16 residues. Between the trimmed V and J ends, which lost 3 bases and 7 bases, there was a span of 19 bases. DNA of the CDR3: TGTGCCAGCAGTTATTTCGTAGGCATTAAACGGAATGAGCAGTTCTTC. This codes for CASSYFVGIKRNEQFF.

V is TRBV5-8 and J is TRBJ1-4; D is possibly TRBD1 (6 bases). Trimming stripped 4 bases from V and 7 bases from J, with 20 bases between. Germline V gives CDR1 SGHTS, CDR2 YDEGEE. The CDR3 totals 16 residues. The DNA of the CDR3 is TGTGCCAGCAGCAGGGGAACAGGGAACTATGGTGAAAAACTGTTTTTT. Translating it yields CASSRGTGNYGEKLFF.

The chain couples TRBV23-1 to TRBJ1-1; 12 nucleotides match TRBD1. TRBV23-1 carries the ORF label, with uncertain function. CDR3 length equals 17 residues. V gave up 8 bases and J gave up 5 bases; unmatched junction bases: 15. CDR3 nucleotides: TGCGCCAGCCATCTAGTCCCGGGACAGGGGGCGGCGACTGAAGCTTTCTTT. Protein sequence: CASHLVPGQGAATEAFF.

The chain couples TRBV4-2 to TRBJ2-1, with 14 bases aligning to TRBD2. The CDR3 consists of 19 residues. V dropped 3 bases and J dropped 6; count of bases not matched to a gene: 13. Germline values: CDR1 LGHNA, CDR2 YNFKEQ. CDR3: CASSHQPRTSGGLRNEQFF. The CDR3 DNA reads as TGTGCCAGCAGCCACCAACCTCGGACTAGCGGGGGGCTTCGCAATGAGCAGTTCTTC.

The genes are TRBV2 and TRBJ2-1; D remains unclear. Germline V gives CDR1 SNHLY, CDR2 FYNNEI. This CDR3 is 17 amino acids long. V was clipped by 3 bases and J by 6 bases, with 21 bases between them. CDR3 in DNA: TGTGCCAGCAGTGAGCCACTCCCCATGGACCCGGGCAATGAGCAGTTCTTC. The encoded protein is CASSEPLPMDPGNEQFF.

The rearrangement joins TRBV7-9 to TRBJ2-7; perhaps TRBD1 as D (6 bases). Germline V lookup: CDR1 SEHNR, CDR2 FQNEAQ (reference sequence). V lost 4 bases and J 2 bases, leaving 9 bases between the germline ends. This CDR3 region has 13 residues. The CDR3 sequence is CASSSGQTYEQYF. DNA for the CDR3: TGTGCCAGCAGCTCCGGACAGACCTACGAGCAGTACTTC.

V is TRBV9 and J is TRBJ2-3; tentatively, D is TRBD2 (5 bases). CDR3 length: 15 residues. CDR1 SGDLS and CDR2 YYNGEE come from the germline V gene. Trimming stripped 6 bases from V and 4 bases from J, with 18 bases between. The DNA of the CDR3 is TGTGCCAGCACCAACGTGGGGTCCGGGGCAGATACGCAGTATTTT. This translates into CASTNVGSGADTQYF.

The chain recombines TRBV10-3 with TRBJ2-5, with D perhaps assigned TRBD1 or TRBD2 (5 bases each). V was trimmed by 4 bases and J by 5 bases, leaving 5 bases between them. CDR3 size: 11 residues. Looked up from germline, CDR1 is ENHRY and CDR2 is SYGVKD. In nucleotides, the CDR3 is TGTGCCATCAGTGGGGGGGAGACCCAGTACTTC. Amino acid sequence: CAISGGETQYF.

The chain uses TRBV2 and TRBJ1-2, with 8 bases fitting TRBD1. With 6 bases clipped from V and 6 bases from J, the junction kept 6 bases outside the gene matches. Germline values: CDR1 SNHLY, CDR2 FYNNEI. CDR3 size: 13 residues. CDR3 amino acids: CASSVQGADGYTF. The CDR3 DNA reads as TGTGCCAGCAGCGTGCAGGGGGCTGATGGCTACACCTTC.

The genes are TRBV6-6 and TRBJ1-6; tentative D call: TRBD1 (6 bases). CDR1 and CDR2 from the germline V gene are MNHNY and SVGAGI (reference sequence). Trimming removed 4 bases at V and 12 bases at J, with 13 bases between. The CDR3 sequence is 13 residues long. CDR3 residues: CASSFQGSQPLHF. DNA of the CDR3: TGTGCCAGCAGTTTTCAGGGGTCCCAACCCCTCCACTTT.

This clone was detected once. The chain is built from TRBV6-1 and TRBJ1-5; D unclear. Germline V gene sequence: CDR1 MNHNS, CDR2 SASEGT. Between the trimmed V and J ends, which lost 4 bases and 4 bases, there was a span of 14 bases. This CDR3 has 15 residues. The CDR3 DNA reads TGTGCCAGCAGTGTACGTCGGGCGGGAAATCAGCCCCAGCATTTT. This translates into CASSVRRAGNQPQHF.

This chain links TRBV7-6 with TRBJ2-1; 7 nucleotides match TRBD2. Germline V gene data show CDR1 as SGHVS and CDR2 as FNYEAQ. J gave up 9 bases and V 2 bases, and 10 bases lay outside the gene matches. CDR3 length equals 15 residues. CDR3 loop: CASSLNPDGGGEQFF. For the CDR3, the DNA is TGTGCCAGCAGCTTAAATCCCGATGGGGGGGGTGAGCAGTTCTTC.

The CDR3 reads CASSLSGTVLSQYF. For the CDR3, the DNA is TGTGCCAGCAGTTTGTCCGGGACAGTTTTGTCCCAGTACTTC. This chain connects TRBV27 to TRBJ2-5; TRBD1 agrees at 7 bases. Germline trimming cut 3 bases from V and 9 bases from J; bases unmatched to any gene: 10. The V gene's germline CDR1 is MNHEY and CDR2 SMNVEV (reference sequence). The CDR3 has 14 amino acids.

This chain joins TRBV7-8 and TRBJ1-2; TRBD1 aligns across 8 bases. The CDR3 consists of 16 residues. Germline assignment: CDR1 SGHVS and CDR2 FQNEAQ. With 5 bases clipped from V and 4 bases from J, the junction kept 12 bases outside the gene matches. CDR3 in amino acids: CASSVSGTGTLYGYTF. The CDR3 DNA follows: TGTGCCAGCAGCGTTTCCGGGACAGGTACCCTCTATGGCTACACCTTC. The full variable domain, its missing parts supplied by reference TRBV7-8 and TRBJ1-2, is GAGVSQSPRYKVAKRGQDVALRCDPISGHVSLFWYQQALGQGPEFLTYFQNEAQLDKSGLPSDRFFAERPEGSVSTLKIQRTQQEDSAVYLCASSVSGTGTLYGYTFGSGTRLTVV.

The chain uses TRBV6-5 and TRBJ2-7, with 15 bases lining up with TRBD2. CDR1 MNHEY and CDR2 SVGAGI come from the germline V gene. Germline trimming cut 5 bases from V and 6 bases from J; bases unmatched to any gene: 5. The CDR3 extends over 15 amino acids. CDR3: CASSRTSGGAAEQYF. CDR3 DNA: TGTGCCAGCAGTCGGACTAGCGGGGGGGCAGCCGAGCAGTACTTC.

This chain uses TRBV7-9 with TRBJ2-7; D may be TRBD1 or TRBD2 (5 bases each). This CDR3 is 13 amino acids long. V lost 8 bases and J 1 base, leaving 12 bases between the germline ends. CDR1 and CDR2 (germline): SEHNR, FQNEAQ (reference sequence). CDR3 amino acids: CASVRDGSYEQYF. The CDR3 DNA reads TGTGCCAGCGTGAGGGACGGATCCTACGAGCAGTACTTC. The full variable domain, completed using reference TRBV7-9 and TRBJ2-7, is DTGVSQNPRHKITKRGQNVTFRCDPISEHNRLYWYRQTLGQGPEFLTYFQNEAQLEKSRLLSDRFSAERPKGSFSTLEIQRTEQGDSAMYLCASVRDGSYEQYFGPGTRLTVT.

This chain joins TRBV4-1 and TRBJ2-7; 9 bases agree with TRBD2. Losses at the gene ends were 0 bases for V and 4 bases for J; bases not matched to a gene: 4. The CDR3 runs 15 residues. Germline V CDR1 and CDR2: MGHRA, YSYEKL. The CDR3: CASSQESSGAYEQYF. CDR3 coding DNA: TGCGCCAGCAGCCAAGAATCTAGCGGGGCTTACGAGCAGTACTTC.

The J gene is TRBJ1-1, the V gene TRBV19; 7 nucleotides match TRBD1. Germline assignment: CDR1 LNHDA and CDR2 SQIVND (reference sequence). The CDR3 is made up of 15 amino acids. Germline trimming cut 3 bases from V and 0 bases from J; bases unmatched to any gene: 4. The CDR3 spells CASSIPGQMNTEAFF. DNA of the CDR3: TGTGCCAGTAGTATTCCGGGACAGATGAACACTGAAGCTTTCTTT.

The V and J genes are TRBV6-1 and TRBJ1-4, with D possibly TRBD1 on 5 matching bases. Trimming took off 8 bases at V and 2 bases at J, with 12 bases between the two ends. Germline V gene lookup returns CDR1 MNHNS and CDR2 SASEGT. The CDR3 consists of 14 residues. CDR3 nucleotides: TGTGCCAGCGGAGGAGGGGCGACTAATGAAAAACTGTTTTTT. It yields the protein CASGGGATNEKLFF.

This rearrangement joins TRBV5-1 to TRBJ1-2, with TRBD1 identical over 7 bases. V was pared by 4 bases and J by 0 bases, with 3 bases of the junction left unmatched. Germline V gives CDR1 SGHRS, CDR2 YFSETQ. The CDR3 extends over 14 amino acids. The CDR3 coding sequence is TGCGCCAGCAGCCGGGACAGCCCTAACTATGGCTACACCTTC. As protein: CASSRDSPNYGYTF.

The chain uses TRBV5-1 and TRBJ1-6; 8 bases line up with TRBD1. The trim removed 1 base at V and 7 bases at J, leaving 1 base unmatched. This CDR3 is built from 14 residues. Germline V lookup: CDR1 SGHRS, CDR2 YFSETQ. CDR3 in amino acids: CASSLPGGNSPLHF. The CDR3 nucleotides are TGCGCCAGCAGCTTGCCAGGGGGCAATTCACCCCTCCACTTT. Based on the CDR3 plus reference TRBV5-1 and TRBJ1-6, the full variable domain is KAGVTQTPRYLIKTRGQQVTLSCSPISGHRSVSWYQQTPGQGLQFLFEYFSETQRNKGNFPGRFSGRQFSNSRSEMNVSTLELGDSALYLCASSLPGGNSPLHFGNGTRLTVT.

The chain joins TRBV14 to TRBJ2-1; TRBD2 aligns across 8 bases. The germline V gene has CDR1 SGHDN and CDR2 FVKESK. V gave up 2 bases and J gave up 8 bases; unmatched junction bases: 5. The CDR3 totals 14 residues. This chain's CDR3 is CASSQRTSIHEQFF. In DNA form, the CDR3 reads TGTGCCAGCAGCCAAAGGACTAGCATCCATGAGCAGTTCTTC. The whole variable domain, filled in from reference TRBV14 and TRBJ2-1, reads EAGVTQFPSHSVIEKGQTVTLRCDPISGHDNLYWYRRVMGKEIKFLLHFVKESKQDESGMPNNRFLAERTGGTYSTLKVQPAELEDSGVYFCASSQRTSIHEQFFGPGTRLTVL.

The chain joins TRBV5-8 to TRBJ1-2, with D uncertain. Trimming left V 3 bases short and J 7 bases short, with 13 bases between. This CDR3 contains 13 residues. Germline V gives CDR1 SGHTS, CDR2 YDEGEE. The CDR3 protein is CASSSPWEGGYTF. The DNA of the CDR3 is TGTGCCAGCAGCTCACCATGGGAGGGTGGCTACACCTTC.

This clone was observed a handful of times. The V and J genes are TRBV4-1 and TRBJ1-1; D is uncertain. This CDR3 spans 13 amino acids. The V end lost 4 bases, the J end lost 7 bases, and 13 bases lay between the germline ends. Germline CDR1 reads MGHRA; CDR2 reads YSYEKL. The chain's CDR3 is CASSLVMEFEAFF. The CDR3 region has the DNA TGCGCCAGCAGCCTCGTTATGGAATTTGAAGCTTTCTTT.

The chain recombines TRBV27 with TRBJ2-5, with TRBD1 identical over 7 bases. CDR1 and CDR2 (germline): MNHEY, SMNVEV (reference sequence). V gave up 5 bases and J gave up 3 bases; unmatched junction bases: 6. The CDR3 has 14 amino acids. The CDR3 region is CASSPTGWKETQYF. The DNA for the CDR3 is TGTGCCAGCAGTCCGACAGGGTGGAAAGAGACCCAGTACTTC.

The gene calls are TRBV6-5 and TRBJ1-4; D not resolved. Trimming removed 4 bases from V and 8 bases from J, with 11 bases in between. CDR1 and CDR2 (germline): MNHEY, SVGAGI. The CDR3 runs 13 residues. CDR3 protein: CASSSAIGEKLFF. The CDR3, as DNA: TGTGCCAGCAGTTCCGCGATTGGCGAAAAACTGTTTTTT.

The rearrangement uses TRBV5-1 and TRBJ2-3; D is unclear. The CDR3 length is 15 residues. Deletions cut 4 bases from V and 4 bases from J, with 16 bases between. The germline CDR1 and CDR2 sequences are SGHRS and YFSETQ. The CDR3 DNA reads TGCGCCAGCAGCCGAGTCCGGGCGAGCCCAGATACGCAGTATTTT. Amino acid sequence: CASSRVRASPDTQYF.

The CDR3 sequence is CASSRTENYGYTF. The DNA of the CDR3 is TGTGCCAGCAGCAGGACGGAAAACTATGGCTACACCTTC. The V call is TRBV7-9, the J call TRBJ1-2; no definite D call. CDR1 and CDR2 (germline): SEHNR, FQNEAQ (reference sequence). There are 13 residues in the CDR3. V was trimmed by 5 bases and J by 2 bases, leaving 9 bases between them.